Below, 27 T cell receptor beta chains from the same sample are listed, as sequenced in a study of cytomegalovirus exposure and HLA in healthy donors (dated by TCRdb to the late 2010s). Library generation was performed with the immunoSEQ multiplex PCR assay. For the multiplex PCR, a mixture combining 60 forward primers for TCR Vbeta segments and 13 reverse primers for TCR Jbeta segments was used. TCRdb obtained this table from immuneACCESS and retained in-frame rearrangements with V and J assigned. These tables miss some clones; where compared with another copy, unresolved V genes account for less than half of the shortfall, and the remainder is unexplained. The sample table holds 120,000 or so clones, of which about three quarters were seen once. 6% to 8% of the sample rests with the top ten. The sample taken for sequencing was PBMCs. The receptors were sampled from a woman aged 35 to 49 in good health and CMV-seronegative.

In the case of this clone: The junction and the germline gene differ at one end; a read error may be behind it. The V and J genes are TRBV7-7 and TRBJ2-7, with TRBD1 identical over 7 bases. The germline gives CDR1 SSHAT, CDR2 FNYEAQ (reference sequence). The CDR3 contains 13 residues. CDR3 residues: CASSLEGGSEQYF. The DNA for the CDR3 is TGTGCTAGCAGCTTGGAAGGGGGCTCCGAGCAGTACTTC. The entire variable domain, with the rest obtained from reference TRBV7-7 and TRBJ2-7, is as follows: GAGVSQSPRYKVTKRGQDVTLRCDPISSHATLYWYQQALGQGPEFLTYFNYEAQPDKSGLPSDRFSAERPEGSISTLTIQRTEQRDSAMYRCASSLEGGSEQYFGPGTRLTVT.

The chain joins TRBV6-5 to TRBJ2-2; TRBD1 aligns across 9 bases. V was clipped by 2 bases and J by 9 bases; unmatched bases: 7. Germline loops: CDR1 MNHEY, CDR2 SVGAGI. The length of the CDR3 is 15 residues. CDR3 coding DNA: TGTGCCAGCAGTTACCGGGGACAGGGATTACGGGAGCTGTTTTTT. It encodes CASSYRGQGLRELFF.

The chain has TRBV6-5 and TRBJ1-2; D might be TRBD1 (5 bases). Germline lookup yields CDR1 MNHEY and CDR2 SVGAGI. The CDR3 is made up of 14 amino acids. The V end was cut by 0 bases, the J end by 4 bases, with 9 bases between. CDR3 sequence (DNA): TGTGCCAGCAGTTACTCAACAGGAGCCTATGGCTACACCTTC. Translation: CASSYSTGAYGYTF.

This clone was seen more than once but under ten times. The chain is built from TRBV11-2 and TRBJ2-1; 7 bases agree with TRBD2. CDR1 SGHAT and CDR2 FQNNGV come from the germline V gene. V shed 0 bases and J 3 bases; nucleotides not matched to a gene: 2. The CDR3 has 15 residues. The CDR3 bases are TGTGCCAGCAGCTTAGAGGGCGGGAGCTACAATGAGCAGTTCTTC. Amino acid sequence: CASSLEGGSYNEQFF. The complete variable domain, with remaining parts taken from reference TRBV11-2 and TRBJ2-1, reads EAGVAQSPRYKIIEKRQSVAFWCNPISGHATLYWYQQILGQGPKLLIQFQNNGVVDDSQLPKDRFSAERLKGVDSTLKIQPAKLEDSAVYLCASSLEGGSYNEQFFGPGTRLTVL.

This clone was picked up one time. J is TRBJ1-2 and V is TRBV4-1; 7 nucleotides agree with TRBD1. CDR1 is MGHRA, CDR2 YSYEKL, per germline. The CDR3 has 14 amino acids. J lost 6 bases, V lost 3 bases, and 7 bases had no gene match. In DNA, the CDR3 is TGCGCCAGCAGCCAGGTAGGGGGCCGGCATGGCTACACCTTC. Protein: CASSQVGGRHGYTF.

This clone has a handful of counts. The J gene is TRBJ2-7, the V gene TRBV28; D is undetermined. Trimming cost V 8 bases and J 4 bases, with 15 bases left between them. The length of the CDR3 is 13 residues. Germline V gene sequence: CDR1 MDHEN, CDR2 SYDVKM. The CDR3 protein is CASGEADKYEQYF. The CDR3 DNA sequence: TGTGCCAGCGGTGAGGCAGATAAGTACGAGCAGTACTTC.

The chain links TRBV5-6 to TRBJ2-3, with D maybe TRBD1 (6 bases). The germline V and J ends were trimmed by 0 bases and 6 bases, with 23 bases remaining between them. CDR3 size: 18 residues. Germline lookup yields CDR1 SGHDT and CDR2 YYEEEE. The CDR3 here is CASSLASGSGRRGDTQYF. The CDR3 region has the DNA TGTGCCAGCAGCTTGGCTTCGGGGTCGGGTAGAAGGGGGGATACGCAGTATTTT.

The V gene is TRBV15, the J gene TRBJ2-1; 10 positions match TRBD2. The CDR3 is 17 residues long. The J segment lost 7 bases and the V segment lost 0 bases, leaving 9 bases of the junction unmatched. Germline lookup yields CDR1 LNHNV and CDR2 YYDKDF (reference sequence). The CDR3 sequence: CATSRDRPAGGVNEQFF. CDR3 nucleotides: TGTGCCACCAGCAGAGATCGCCCAGCGGGAGGGGTTAATGAGCAGTTCTTC. Full variable domain (remainder filled in from reference TRBV15 and TRBJ2-1): DAMVIQNPRYQVTQFGKPVTLSCSQTLNHNVMYWYQQKSSQAPKLLFHYYDKDFNNEADTPDNFQSRRPNTSFCFLDIRSPGLGDTAMYLCATSRDRPAGGVNEQFFGPGTRLTVL.

The gene calls are TRBV28 and TRBJ2-4; no clear D. V gave up 2 bases and J gave up 0 bases, with 8 bases separating them. CDR1 and CDR2 (germline): MDHEN, SYDVKM. The length of the CDR3 is 15 residues. The CDR3 region is CASSLTQVAKNIQYF. Written as DNA, the CDR3 is TGTGCCAGCAGTTTAACGCAGGTAGCCAAAAACATTCAGTACTTC.

This clone has only a few counts. The chain carries TRBV18 and TRBJ1-1, with D hard to call. CDR3 size: 13 residues. Trimming stripped 3 bases from V and 5 bases from J, with 10 bases between. Germline V gene sequence: CDR1 KGHSH, CDR2 LQKENI. The CDR3 spells CASSPVAGTEAFF. The DNA for the CDR3 is TGTGCCAGCTCACCCGTAGCGGGAACTGAAGCTTTCTTT.

This clone turned up a few times. The chain combines TRBV19 with TRBJ2-1, with 8 bases fitting TRBD2. The CDR3 consists of 20 residues. The germline V gene encodes CDR1 LNHDA and CDR2 SQIVND (reference sequence). J lost 0 bases, V lost 1 base, and 14 bases had no gene match. The CDR3, as DNA: TGTGCCAGTAGTATAGCGGGAGGGCCGGTTATTGGGAGCTCCTACAATGAGCAGTTCTTC. Translating gives CASSIAGGPVIGSSYNEQFF.

The V call is TRBV2, the J call TRBJ2-3; D gene unclear. This CDR3 comprises 15 residues. V lost 4 bases, J lost 0 bases, and 11 bases lay in between. Germline values: CDR1 SNHLY, CDR2 FYNNEI. DNA of the CDR3: TGTGCCAGCAGTGGTAGCATCATGAGCACAGATACGCAGTATTTT. Translating gives CASSGSIMSTDTQYF.

The chain combines TRBV18 with TRBJ1-2, with TRBD1 matching over 10 bases. In germline, CDR1 is KGHSH, CDR2 LQKENI. The CDR3 totals 16 residues. V shed 4 bases and J 0 bases; nucleotides not matched to a gene: 5. Written as DNA, the CDR3 is TGTGCCAGCTCACGACAGGGGGCACAAGCTAACTATGGCTACACCTTC. It encodes CASSRQGAQANYGYTF.

The chain links TRBV28 to TRBJ2-1, with D possibly TRBD2 on 5 matching bases. The CDR3 contains 14 residues. Per the germline V gene, CDR1 is MDHEN and CDR2 is SYDVKM. Between the trimmed V and J ends, which lost 7 bases and 1 base, there was a span of 11 bases. CDR3 amino acids: CASMKDFSYNEQFF. CDR3 in DNA: TGTGCCAGCATGAAGGACTTTTCCTACAATGAGCAGTTCTTC. Drawing the rest from reference TRBV28 and TRBJ2-1, the complete variable domain is DVKVTQSSRYLVKRTGEKVFLECVQDMDHENMFWYRQDPGLGLRLIYFSYDVKMKEKGDIPEGYSVSREKKERFSLILESASTNQTSMYLCASMKDFSYNEQFFGPGTRLTVL.

This rearrangement joins TRBV5-4 to TRBJ2-3, with 7 bases matching TRBD1. J gave up 0 bases and V 1 base, and 2 bases lay outside the gene matches. The CDR3 consists of 15 residues. In germline, CDR1 is SGHNT, CDR2 YYREEE (reference sequence). In DNA, the CDR3 is TGTGCCAGCAGCTTGAAGGGGGCTAGCACAGATACGCAGTATTTT. Its protein product is CASSLKGASTDTQYF.

The V call is TRBV5-4, the J call TRBJ2-5, with D perhaps TRBD2 (6 bases). The CDR3 consists of 14 residues. CDR1 SGHNT and CDR2 YYREEE come from the germline V gene (reference sequence). The germline V and J ends were trimmed by 3 bases and 2 bases, with 11 bases remaining between them. DNA of the CDR3: TGTGCCAGCAGCTGGCTAGCGAATCAAGAGACCCAGTACTTC. Translated: CASSWLANQETQYF.

The V call is TRBV11-2, the J call TRBJ2-5; D not resolved. The CDR3 totals 14 residues. Trimming stripped 4 bases from V and 5 bases from J, with 14 bases between. Germline V lookup: CDR1 SGHAT, CDR2 FQNNGV. CDR3 sequence reads: CASSSHGGEETQYF. The CDR3 DNA sequence: TGTGCCAGCAGCTCGCATGGCGGCGAGGAGACCCAGTACTTC.

Note on this clone: One end of the junction does not line up with germline, which may come from a read error. J is TRBJ1-5 and V is TRBV13; 7 bases map to TRBD1. Germline V gene sequence: CDR1 PRHDT, CDR2 FYEKMQ (reference sequence). The CDR3 totals 14 residues. In DNA form, the CDR3 reads TGTGCCAGCAGCCTAGGGGGCGGGAGGCAGCCCCAGCATTTT. It encodes CASSLGGGRQPQHF. Supplemented by reference TRBV13 and TRBJ1-5, the full variable domain reads AAGVIQSPRHLIKEKRETATLKCYPIPRHDTVYWYQQGPGQDPQFLISFYEKMQSDKGSIPDRFSAQQFSDYHSELNMSSLELGDSALYFCASSLGGGRQPQHFGDGTRLSIL.

This chain uses TRBV9 with TRBJ2-5; D gene unclear. TRBJ2-7 explains the end of the DNA better; the J call may be wrong. Germline V CDR1 and CDR2: SGDLS, YYNGEE. The CDR3 covers 14 residues. The CDR3 coding sequence is TGTGCCAGCAGCGTAGGTGTAACCCTTCACGAGCAGTACTTC. Translation gives CASSVGVTLHEQYF.

This clone was seen just once. The rearrangement joins TRBV2 to TRBJ2-2; TRBD1 matches at 8 bases. This CDR3 has 13 amino acids. Unmatched junction bases numbered 3, after V lost 6 bases and J lost 6 bases. Germline CDR1 and CDR2: SNHLY and FYNNEI. The chain's CDR3 is CASSLQGAGELFF. Written as DNA, the CDR3 is TGTGCCAGCAGCTTACAGGGGGCCGGGGAGCTGTTTTTT.

The CDR3 protein is CASSEILKNTEAFF. The CDR3 bases are TGTGCCAGCAGTGAAATCTTAAAGAACACTGAAGCTTTCTTT. The chain couples TRBV6-1 to TRBJ1-1, with unresolved D. V was clipped by 2 bases and J by 1 base, with 8 bases between them. The CDR3 length is 14 residues. The germline gives CDR1 MNHNS, CDR2 SASEGT.

The chain couples TRBV23-1 to TRBJ2-7; 7 bases are shared with TRBD2. TRBV23-1 qualifies as an ORF whose function is uncertain. Trimming took 2 bases from V and 2 from J; bases not matched to a gene: 15. The CDR3 totals 18 residues. This chain's CDR3 is CASSQHPRGEPVPYEQYF. CDR3 bases: TGCGCCAGCAGTCAACATCCACGGGGGGAGCCTGTCCCCTACGAGCAGTACTTC.

This clone was recorded only once. The CDR3 region has the DNA TGTGCCAGCAGCTTTACTAGCTCCTACAATGAGCAGTTCTTC. Encoded protein: CASSFTSSYNEQFF. V and J are TRBV5-6 and TRBJ2-1, with D perhaps TRBD2 (5 bases). CDR1 SGHDT and CDR2 YYEEEE come from the germline V gene. This CDR3 spans 14 amino acids. Trimming removed 2 bases from V and 0 bases from J, with 6 bases in between.

Remarks on this clone: Compared with germline, one end of the junction differs, possibly owing to a read error. The V and J genes are TRBV2 and TRBJ2-1; 8 bases line up with TRBD2. The CDR3 totals 13 residues. Germline CDR1 and CDR2: SNHLY and FYNNEI. The CDR3 region is CASSDRGNSGNVF. The DNA for the CDR3 is TGTGCCAGCAGTGATCGCGGGAATAGCGGGAATGTCTTC.

The chain recombines TRBV28 with TRBJ1-3; perhaps TRBD1 as D (5 bases). The V end was cut by 7 bases, the J end by 2 bases, with 12 bases between. This CDR3 contains 14 residues. Germline lookup yields CDR1 MDHEN and CDR2 SYDVKM. This CDR3 reads CASTSGGTGNTIYF. The CDR3 nucleotides read TGTGCCAGCACCTCCGGGGGGACTGGAAACACCATATATTTT.

V gene TRBV10-3 combines with J gene TRBJ2-7; 10 nucleotides match TRBD1. Germline loops: CDR1 ENHRY, CDR2 SYGVKD. CDR3 length: 19 residues. Trimming took 8 bases from V and 1 from J; bases not matched to a gene: 20. Here the CDR3 DNA reads TGTGCCATCGGCAGGGGGGGGACAGGGGCACGGGGACAGTCCTACGAGCAGTACTTC. Translated: CAIGRGGTGARGQSYEQYF.

On this clone: Mismatch with germline at one junction end may stem from a read error. V gene TRBV7-9 combines with J gene TRBJ1-2; D not resolved. Germline V CDR1 and CDR2: SEHNR, FQNEAQ (reference sequence). This CDR3 has 14 amino acids. The CDR3 protein is CSSVLLPRDYGYTF. CDR3 sequence (DNA): TGTTCCAGCGTATTACTACCCCGCGACTATGGCTACACCTTC.